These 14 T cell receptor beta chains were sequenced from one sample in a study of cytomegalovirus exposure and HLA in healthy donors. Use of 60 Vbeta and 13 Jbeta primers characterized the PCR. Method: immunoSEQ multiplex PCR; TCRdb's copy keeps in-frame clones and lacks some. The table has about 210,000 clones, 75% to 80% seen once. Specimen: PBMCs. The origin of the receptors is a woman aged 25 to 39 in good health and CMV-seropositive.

CDR3 protein: CAIRRLAGDTDTQYF. CDR3 nucleotide sequence: TGTGCCATCAGGAGACTAGCGGGGGACACAGATACGCAGTATTTT. The genes are TRBV10-3 and TRBJ2-3; 12 nucleotides match TRBD2. The CDR3 sequence is 15 residues long. Germline-derived CDR1 and CDR2 are ENHRY and SYGVKD. The trim removed 6 bases at V and 2 bases at J, leaving 3 bases unmatched.

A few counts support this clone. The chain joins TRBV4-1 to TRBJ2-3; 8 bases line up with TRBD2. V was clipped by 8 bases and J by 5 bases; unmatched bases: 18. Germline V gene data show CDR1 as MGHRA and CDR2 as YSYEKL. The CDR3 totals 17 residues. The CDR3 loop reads CASQPECAGLVIDTQYF. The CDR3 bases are TGCGCCAGCCAACCCGAGTGTGCGGGACTAGTAATAGATACGCAGTATTTT.

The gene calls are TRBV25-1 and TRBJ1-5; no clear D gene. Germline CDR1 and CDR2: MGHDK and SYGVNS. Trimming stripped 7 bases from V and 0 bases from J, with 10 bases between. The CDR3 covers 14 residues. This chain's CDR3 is CASKEGYSNQPQHF. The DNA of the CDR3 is TGTGCCAGCAAGGAGGGTTATAGCAATCAGCCCCAGCATTTT.

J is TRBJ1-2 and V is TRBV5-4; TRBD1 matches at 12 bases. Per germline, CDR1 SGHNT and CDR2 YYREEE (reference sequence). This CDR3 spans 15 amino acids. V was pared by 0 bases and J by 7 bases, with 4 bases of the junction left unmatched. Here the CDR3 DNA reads TGTGCCAGCAGCTTGGAGGGACAGGGGGCATTTGGCTACACCTTC. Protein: CASSLEGQGAFGYTF. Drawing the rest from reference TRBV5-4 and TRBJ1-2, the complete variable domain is ETGVTQSPTHLIKTRGQQVTLRCSSQSGHNTVSWYQQALGQGPQFIFQYYREEENGRGNFPPRFSGLQFPNYSSELNVNALELDDSALYLCASSLEGQGAFGYTFGSGTRLTVV.

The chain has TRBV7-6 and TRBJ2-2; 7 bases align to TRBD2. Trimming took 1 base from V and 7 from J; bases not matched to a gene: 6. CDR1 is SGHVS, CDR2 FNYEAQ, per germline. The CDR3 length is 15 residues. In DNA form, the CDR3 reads TGTGCCAGCAGCTTAGGTTCGGGAGGTGGCGGGGAGCTGTTTTTT. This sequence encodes CASSLGSGGGGELFF.

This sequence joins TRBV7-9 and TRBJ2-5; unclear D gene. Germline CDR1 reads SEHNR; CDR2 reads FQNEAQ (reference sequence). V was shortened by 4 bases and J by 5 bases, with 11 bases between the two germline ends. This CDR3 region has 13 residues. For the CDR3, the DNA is TGTGCCAGCAGCTCCCCCTTGGAGGAGACCCAGTACTTC. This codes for CASSSPLEETQYF.

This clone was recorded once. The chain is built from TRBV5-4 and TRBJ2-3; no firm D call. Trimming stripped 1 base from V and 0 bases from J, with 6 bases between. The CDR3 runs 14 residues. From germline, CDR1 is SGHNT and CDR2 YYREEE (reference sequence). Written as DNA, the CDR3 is TGTGCCAGCAGCTTGTCGGTCAGCACAGATACGCAGTATTTT. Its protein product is CASSLSVSTDTQYF.

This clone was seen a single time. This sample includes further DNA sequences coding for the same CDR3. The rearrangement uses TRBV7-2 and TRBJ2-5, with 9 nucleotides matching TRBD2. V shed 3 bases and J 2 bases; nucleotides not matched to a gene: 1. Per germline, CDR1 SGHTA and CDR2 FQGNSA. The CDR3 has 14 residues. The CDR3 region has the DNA TGTGCCAGCAGCTTGGGACTAGCACAAGAGACCCAGTACTTC. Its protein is CASSLGLAQETQYF.

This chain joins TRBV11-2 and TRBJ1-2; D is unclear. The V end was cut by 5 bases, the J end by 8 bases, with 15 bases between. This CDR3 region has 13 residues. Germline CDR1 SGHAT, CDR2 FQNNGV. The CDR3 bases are TGTGCCAGCAGCCCATCTCGGGTCGGCGGCTACACCTTC. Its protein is CASSPSRVGGYTF. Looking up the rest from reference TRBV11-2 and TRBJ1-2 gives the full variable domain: EAGVAQSPRYKIIEKRQSVAFWCNPISGHATLYWYQQILGQGPKLLIQFQNNGVVDDSQLPKDRFSAERLKGVDSTLKIQPAKLEDSAVYLCASSPSRVGGYTFGSGTRLTVV.

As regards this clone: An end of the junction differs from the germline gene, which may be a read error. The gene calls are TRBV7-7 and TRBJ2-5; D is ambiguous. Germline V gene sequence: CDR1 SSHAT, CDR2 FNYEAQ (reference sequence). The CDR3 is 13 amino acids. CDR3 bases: TGTGCTAGCAGCTTTAACTTCCAAGAGACCCAGTACTTC. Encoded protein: CASSFNFQETQYF.

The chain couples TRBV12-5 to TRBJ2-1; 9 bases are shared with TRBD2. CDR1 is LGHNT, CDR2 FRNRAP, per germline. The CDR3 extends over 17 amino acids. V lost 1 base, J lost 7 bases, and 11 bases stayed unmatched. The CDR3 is CASGLGLGLARGNEQFF. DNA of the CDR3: TGTGCTAGTGGTTTGGGTTTGGGACTAGCAAGGGGGAATGAGCAGTTCTTC.

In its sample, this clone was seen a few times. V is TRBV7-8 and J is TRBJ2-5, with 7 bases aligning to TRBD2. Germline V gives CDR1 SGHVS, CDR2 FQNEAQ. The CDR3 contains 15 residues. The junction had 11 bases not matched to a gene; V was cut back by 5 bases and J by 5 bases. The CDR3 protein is CASSPLTSRGETQYF. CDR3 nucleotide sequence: TGTGCCAGCAGCCCTCTGACTAGCCGTGGTGAGACCCAGTACTTC.

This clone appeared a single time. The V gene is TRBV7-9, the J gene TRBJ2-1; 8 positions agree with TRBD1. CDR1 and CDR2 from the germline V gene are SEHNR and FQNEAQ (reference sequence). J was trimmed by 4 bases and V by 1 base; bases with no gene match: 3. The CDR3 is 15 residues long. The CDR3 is CASSLGQGFYNEQFF. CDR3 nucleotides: TGTGCCAGCAGCTTAGGACAGGGGTTTTACAATGAGCAGTTCTTC. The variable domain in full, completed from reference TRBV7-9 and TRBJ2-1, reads DTGVSQNPRHKITKRGQNVTFRCDPISEHNRLYWYRQTLGQGPEFLTYFQNEAQLEKSRLLSDRFSAERPKGSFSTLEIQRTEQGDSAMYLCASSLGQGFYNEQFFGPGTRLTVL.

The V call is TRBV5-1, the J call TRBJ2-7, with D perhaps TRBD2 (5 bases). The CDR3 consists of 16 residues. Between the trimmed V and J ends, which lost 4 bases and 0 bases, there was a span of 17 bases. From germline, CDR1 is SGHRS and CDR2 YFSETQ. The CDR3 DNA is TGCGCCAGCAGCCTGACCGGGTCTGGGAGCTCCTACGAGCAGTACTTC. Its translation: CASSLTGSGSSYEQYF.